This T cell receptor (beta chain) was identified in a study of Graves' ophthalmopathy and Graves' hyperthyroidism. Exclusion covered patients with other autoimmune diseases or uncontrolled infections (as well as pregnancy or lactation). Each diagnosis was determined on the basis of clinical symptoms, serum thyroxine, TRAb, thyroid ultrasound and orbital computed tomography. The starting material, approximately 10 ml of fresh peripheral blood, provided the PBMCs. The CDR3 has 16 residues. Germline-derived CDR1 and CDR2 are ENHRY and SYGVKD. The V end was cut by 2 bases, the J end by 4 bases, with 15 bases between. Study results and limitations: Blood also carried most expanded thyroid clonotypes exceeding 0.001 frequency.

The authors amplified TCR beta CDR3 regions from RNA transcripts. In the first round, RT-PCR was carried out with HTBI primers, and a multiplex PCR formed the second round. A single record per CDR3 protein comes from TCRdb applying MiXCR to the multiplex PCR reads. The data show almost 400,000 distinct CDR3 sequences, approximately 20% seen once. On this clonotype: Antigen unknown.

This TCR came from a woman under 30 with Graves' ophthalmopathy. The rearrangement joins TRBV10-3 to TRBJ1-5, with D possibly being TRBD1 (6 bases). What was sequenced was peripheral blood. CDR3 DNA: TGTGCCATCAGTGAGAGGGACACCATCGTTAATCAGCCCCAGCATTTT. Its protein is CAISERDTIVNQPQHF.